This T cell receptor (beta chain) was documented in a study of Tregs in tolerant kidney transplant recipients. Study summary: The nonmyeloablative bone marrow transplants came from related graft donors, with transient mixed chimerism.

The method was immunoSEQ multiplex PCR; TCRdb's version includes in-frame clones alone and lacks a portion of them. There are about 73,000 clones in the sample; around 90% occur only once, and around 0.32% lies in the top ten. Trimming removed 3 bases from V and 5 bases from J; junction bases left unmatched: 2. The CDR3 consists of 15 residues. Per germline, CDR1 SNHLY and CDR2 FYNNEI. CD4+CD25+CD127- Tregs, CD4+CD25- non-Tregs, CD4 and CD8 cells were sorted. This TCR was sampled from a human donor who received a combined kidney and bone marrow transplant. The V gene is TRBV2, the J gene TRBJ2-2; 11 nucleotides match TRBD2. Sample: Tregs from blood, taken before the transplant. For the CDR3, the DNA is TGTGCCAGCAGTGAGGGACTAGCGGATACCGGGGAGCTGTTTTTT. Translated: CASSEGLADTGELFF.